These 21 T cell receptor beta chains originate from one sample sequenced in a study of blood T cell repertoires in COVID-19. Measured with immunoSEQ multiplex PCR; TCRdb has only the in-frame clones, and not every one. The sample lists over 200,000 clones, approximately 83% occurring once. The sample taken for sequencing was PBMCs or T cells enriched from blood (not recorded which). Source of these receptors: a woman between 45 and 60 years old who had recovered from COVID-19.

V gene TRBV5-1 combines with J gene TRBJ1-2; 7 nucleotides line up with TRBD1. This CDR3 contains 16 residues. In germline, CDR1 is SGHRS, CDR2 YFSETQ. V shed 0 bases and J 3 bases; nucleotides not matched to a gene: 8. The CDR3 DNA reads TGCGCCAGCAGCTTGGAAAAATTACAGGGGCACTATGGCTACACCTTC. Protein: CASSLEKLQGHYGYTF.

V and J are TRBV18 and TRBJ2-1, with TRBD2 as a possible D gene (6 bases). The CDR3 has 17 amino acids. V was clipped by 2 bases and J by 2 bases, with 16 bases between them. Germline CDR1 KGHSH, CDR2 LQKENI. The CDR3 is CASSPGTPQRAYNEQFF. Written as DNA, the CDR3 is TGTGCCAGCTCACCAGGGACCCCTCAGCGGGCCTACAATGAGCAGTTCTTC.

The count of this clone is one. The rearrangement joins TRBV28 to TRBJ2-1, with D possibly matching TRBD2 (5 bases). Per the germline V gene, CDR1 is MDHEN and CDR2 is SYDVKM. V lost 6 bases, J lost 3 bases, and 18 bases lay in between. The CDR3 spans 16 residues. CDR3: CASRPGWEFNYNEQFF. The CDR3 coding sequence is TGTGCCAGCAGGCCCGGTTGGGAGTTCAACTACAATGAGCAGTTCTTC.

This sequence joins TRBV13 and TRBJ2-7, with D unclear. Trimming cost V 4 bases and J 6 bases, with 13 bases left between them. The CDR3 consists of 13 residues. CDR1 PRHDT and CDR2 FYEKMQ come from the germline V gene (reference sequence). CDR3: CASSSAAASEQYF. The CDR3 coding sequence is TGTGCCAGCAGCTCGGCGGCGGCAAGCGAGCAGTACTTC.

The rearrangement links TRBV7-9 to TRBJ2-5; the match to TRBD1 covers 7 bases. The CDR3 is made up of 13 amino acids. V gave up 4 bases and J gave up 4 bases; unmatched junction bases: 3. Germline V gene sequence: CDR1 SEHNR, CDR2 FQNEAQ (reference sequence). The CDR3 reads CASSSGQRETQYF. The CDR3 coding sequence is TGTGCCAGCAGCTCGGGACAGAGAGAGACCCAGTACTTC.

The chain combines TRBV5-1 with TRBJ2-1; 11 positions match TRBD2. This CDR3 has 16 residues. Per germline, CDR1 SGHRS and CDR2 YFSETQ. The trim removed 4 bases at V and 10 bases at J, leaving 13 bases unmatched. The CDR3 loop is CASSGYGTSGLEEQFF. CDR3 DNA: TGCGCCAGCAGCGGATACGGGACTAGCGGTCTAGAGGAGCAGTTCTTC.

This chain joins TRBV7-9 and TRBJ1-4; D might be TRBD1 (5 bases). V gave up 5 bases and J gave up 5 bases, with 12 bases separating them. The CDR3 is 14 residues long. The V gene's germline CDR1 is SEHNR and CDR2 FQNEAQ (reference sequence). Here the CDR3 DNA reads TGTGCCAGCAGCATGGGACTGGGAAATGAAAAACTGTTTTTT. Its translation: CASSMGLGNEKLFF.

The V and J genes are TRBV6-4 and TRBJ2-3; 8 positions agree with TRBD1. CDR3 length: 14 amino acids. Germline V gene lookup returns CDR1 MRHNA and CDR2 SNTAGT. The trim removed 3 bases at V and 9 bases at J, leaving 8 bases unmatched. Here the CDR3 DNA reads TGTGCCAGCAGTGAAGCTCCGCGACAGGGGACGCAGTATTTT. Translated: CASSEAPRQGTQYF.

V usage is TRBV4-1 and J usage is TRBJ2-1; 14 bases align to TRBD2. CDR3 length: 16 residues. V was pared by 0 bases and J by 13 bases, with 8 bases of the junction left unmatched. Germline V lookup: CDR1 MGHRA, CDR2 YSYEKL. The CDR3 is CASSQEGTSGSLGQFF. The DNA of the CDR3 is TGCGCCAGCAGCCAAGAAGGGACTAGCGGGAGCTTAGGTCAGTTCTTC.

This clone was observed a handful of times. This chain uses TRBV7-9 with TRBJ2-2, with 11 bases lining up with TRBD2. The ends lost 5 bases at V and 6 bases at J; junction bases unmatched: 2. The germline V gene has CDR1 SEHNR and CDR2 FQNEAQ (reference sequence). This CDR3 has 14 amino acids. The CDR3 sequence: CASSPSGGSGELFF. The CDR3 DNA is TGTGCCAGCAGCCCTAGCGGGGGGTCCGGGGAGCTGTTTTTT.

The genes are TRBV18 and TRBJ1-1, with 8 nucleotides matching TRBD1. The CDR3 length is 16 residues. Per germline, CDR1 KGHSH and CDR2 LQKENI. Trimming at V came to 4 bases and at J to 1 base, leaving 8 bases not matched to a gene. DNA of the CDR3: TGTGCCAGCTCACAACTACTCGGGACAGGGAACACTGAAGCTTTCTTT. It translates to CASSQLLGTGNTEAFF.

The CDR3 protein is CASSLFAGLAALEQYF. The CDR3 DNA reads TGTGCCAGCAGTTTATTCGCTGGACTAGCGGCCCTCGAGCAGTACTTC. The chain combines TRBV28 with TRBJ2-7, with 10 bases lining up with TRBD2. This CDR3 has 16 amino acids. V lost 1 base, J lost 6 bases, and 9 bases stayed unmatched. Germline lookup yields CDR1 MDHEN and CDR2 SYDVKM.

The rearrangement links TRBV28 to TRBJ1-4; 7 bases fit TRBD1. Trimming cost V 8 bases and J 7 bases; bases outside gene matches: 16. The CDR3 is 16 amino acids. CDR1 and CDR2 (germline): MDHEN, SYDVKM. CDR3 sequence (DNA): TGTGCCAGCTCTATAAATGACAGGGTGAGGAGTGAAAAACTGTTTTTT. Amino acid sequence: CASSINDRVRSEKLFF.

This chain links TRBV28 with TRBJ2-1, with D tentatively TRBD2 (6 bases). Between the trimmed V and J ends, which lost 5 bases and 2 bases, there was a span of 19 bases. Germline V lookup: CDR1 MDHEN, CDR2 SYDVKM. The CDR3 has 17 amino acids. CDR3 loop: CASSPTGYAGPYNEQFF. The CDR3 DNA reads as TGTGCCAGCAGTCCCACGGGGTATGCGGGACCCTACAATGAGCAGTTCTTC.

V gene TRBV28 combines with J gene TRBJ2-2; D is possibly TRBD2 (7 bases). Germline CDR1 and CDR2: MDHEN and SYDVKM. Trimming pared 1 base from V and 0 bases from J, leaving 12 bases between. The CDR3 has 17 residues. For the CDR3, the DNA is TGTGCCAGCAGTTTATTGGGGGGGGCGGCGAACACCGGGGAGCTGTTTTTT. As protein: CASSLLGGAANTGELFF.

In its sample, this clone was seen once. J is TRBJ2-1 and V is TRBV5-6; 11 bases agree with TRBD2. Germline V gene data show CDR1 as SGHDT and CDR2 as YYEEEE. This CDR3 is built from 18 residues. The V gene end was trimmed by 0 bases and the J gene end by 0 bases; junction bases not matched to a gene: 5. CDR3 amino acids: CASSLVFSGRASYNEQFF. The CDR3 DNA reads TGTGCCAGCAGCTTGGTCTTTAGCGGGAGGGCCTCCTACAATGAGCAGTTCTTC.

This clone was observed a handful of times. The chain couples TRBV11-2 to TRBJ1-2; tentative D call: TRBD1 (6 bases). The CDR3 contains 13 residues. Per the germline V gene, CDR1 is SGHAT and CDR2 is FQNNGV. The V end lost 5 bases, the J end lost 7 bases, and 14 bases lay between the germline ends. CDR3 nucleotide sequence: TGTGCCAGCAGCGCATACAGGGTTCGTGGCTACACCTTC. The encoded protein is CASSAYRVRGYTF.

The rearrangement links TRBV28 to TRBJ1-1; D gene uncertain. The CDR3 consists of 14 residues. V was shortened by 6 bases and J by 0 bases, with 11 bases between the two germline ends. Germline CDR1 is MDHEN and CDR2 is SYDVKM. The CDR3 reads CASSTGSMNTEAFF. Written as DNA, the CDR3 is TGTGCCAGCAGCACGGGGTCCATGAACACTGAAGCTTTCTTT.

The gene calls are TRBV29-1 and TRBJ2-3; D remains ambiguous. The germline gives CDR1 SQVTM, CDR2 ANQGSEA. V was shortened by 5 bases and J by 6 bases, with 18 bases between the two germline ends. The CDR3 is 14 residues long. The CDR3 region has the DNA TGCAGCGTTACTTTCTTAATCTCAACGGATACGCAGTATTTT. It specifies CSVTFLISTDTQYF.

V is TRBV5-5 and J is TRBJ1-1, with 9 nucleotides matching TRBD1. Germline V gene lookup returns CDR1 SGHKS and CDR2 YYEKEE (reference sequence). Germline trimming cut 0 bases from V and 2 bases from J; bases unmatched to any gene: 2. The CDR3 spans 15 residues. The CDR3 bases are TGTGCCAGCAGCTTGGGGGGACAGGGTAACACTGAAGCTTTCTTT. Translating it yields CASSLGGQGNTEAFF.

The V and J genes are TRBV11-2 and TRBJ1-2, with D possibly being TRBD1 (6 bases). V shed 3 bases and J shed 2 bases, with 16 bases lying between them. Germline loops: CDR1 SGHAT, CDR2 FQNNGV. This CDR3 spans 16 amino acids. CDR3 coding DNA: TGTGCCAGCAGCTTGCTTACTGGGGGCGCAAACTATGGCTACACCTTC. Encoded protein: CASSLLTGGANYGYTF.